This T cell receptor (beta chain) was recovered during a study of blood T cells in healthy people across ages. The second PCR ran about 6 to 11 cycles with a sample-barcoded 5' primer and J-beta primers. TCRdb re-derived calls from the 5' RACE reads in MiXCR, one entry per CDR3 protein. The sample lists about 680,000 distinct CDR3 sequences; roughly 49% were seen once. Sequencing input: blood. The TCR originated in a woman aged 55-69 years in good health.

CDR3: CASSQEWNTGELFF. The CDR3 DNA is TGCGCCAGCAGCCAAGAATGGAACACCGGGGAGCTGTTTTTT. The gene calls are TRBV4-3 and TRBJ2-2; no clear D. The germline CDR1 and CDR2 sequences are LGHNA and YSLEER. The CDR3 runs to 14 residues. V lost 0 bases and J lost 1, with 3 bases in between.